The 3 T cell receptor beta chains given below trace back to one sample, sequenced in a study of a mutant IDH1 vaccine in newly diagnosed glioma. Indicated time point: week 11, during vaccination. Doses comprised 300 ug of mutant IDH1 20-mer peptide each, plus topical imiquimod. The repertoire was sequenced with immunoSEQ multiplex PCR; TCRdb's copy has only in-frame clones and lacks some. The sample has 50,000 to 60,000 clones, about 91% seen once. For these receptors, no antigen is known. The sample in question was PBMCs, obtained from a glioma patient whose treatment included an IDH1 peptide vaccine. The receptors originated from a man aged 50 or older with glioma.

This chain joins TRBV28 and TRBJ2-1, with 8 bases that match TRBD2. There are 15 residues in the CDR3. The V gene end was trimmed by 7 bases and the J gene end by 10 bases; junction bases not matched to a gene: 15. Germline V gene data show CDR1 as MDHEN and CDR2 as SYDVKM. CDR3 nucleotide sequence: TGTGCCAGCAATATTTGGGACGGGGGGGCCTACGAGCAGTTCTTC. Its protein product is CASNIWDGGAYEQFF.

The genes are TRBV2 and TRBJ1-4; 7 bases map to TRBD1. Unmatched junction bases numbered 3, after V lost 1 base and J lost 4 bases. CDR1 and CDR2 (germline): SNHLY, FYNNEI. The CDR3 is 15 residues long. The CDR3 loop reads CASSEEGQLNEKLFF. The CDR3 DNA follows: TGTGCCAGCAGTGAAGAGGGACAGCTTAATGAAAAACTGTTTTTT. Looking up the rest from reference TRBV2 and TRBJ1-4 gives the full variable domain: EPEVTQTPSHQVTQMGQEVILRCVPISNHLYFYWYRQILGQKVEFLVSFYNNEISEKSEIFDDQFSVERPDGSNFTLKIRSTKLEDSAMYFCASSEEGQLNEKLFFGSGTQLSVL.

The chain is built from TRBV7-8 and TRBJ1-5, with D perhaps matching TRBD1 (6 bases). V shed 6 bases and J shed 2 bases, with 11 bases lying between them. This CDR3 spans 14 amino acids. Germline V CDR1 and CDR2: SGHVS, FQNEAQ. In DNA form, the CDR3 reads TGTGCCAGCAGTTTAAACAGGGGCAATCAGCCCCAGCATTTT. This sequence encodes CASSLNRGNQPQHF.